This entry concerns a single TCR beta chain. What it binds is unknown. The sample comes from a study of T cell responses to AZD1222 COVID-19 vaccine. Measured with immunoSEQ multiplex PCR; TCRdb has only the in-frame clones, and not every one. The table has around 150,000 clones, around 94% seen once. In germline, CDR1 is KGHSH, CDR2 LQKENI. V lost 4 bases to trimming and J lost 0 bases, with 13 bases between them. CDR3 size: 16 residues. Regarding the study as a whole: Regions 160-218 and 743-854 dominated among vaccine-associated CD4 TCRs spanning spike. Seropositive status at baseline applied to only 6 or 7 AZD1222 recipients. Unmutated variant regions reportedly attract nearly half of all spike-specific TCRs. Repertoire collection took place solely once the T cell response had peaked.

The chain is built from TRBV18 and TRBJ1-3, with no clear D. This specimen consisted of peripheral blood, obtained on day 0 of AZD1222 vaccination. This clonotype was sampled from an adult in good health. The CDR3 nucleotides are TGTGCCAGCTCACAAGATCAAGGGTTCTCTGGAAACACCATATATTTT. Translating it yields CASSQDQGFSGNTIYF.